This T cell receptor (beta chain) emerged from a study of blood T cell repertoires in COVID-19. In the study overall: Donors in the United States, Italy and Spain gave samples during acute or convalescent COVID-19. PBMCs, B-cell-depleted T cells, or T cells provided the cDNA or gDNA that made up the material.

V shed 2 bases and J shed 1 base, with 11 bases lying between them. This CDR3 spans 15 amino acids. In germline, CDR1 is MNHEY, CDR2 SVGEGT. The repertoire was sequenced with immunoSEQ multiplex PCR; TCRdb's copy has only in-frame clones and lacks some. The table has more than 85,000 clones, around 87% seen once; the top ten hold around 2.9%. The rearrangement links TRBV6-2 or TRBV6-3 to TRBJ1-1, with D possibly being TRBD1 (5 bases). The sequenced material came from peripheral blood. This TCR was recovered from a man aged 45-60 years with active or convalescent COVID-19. This chain's CDR3 is CASSYHGTQNTEAFF. The DNA for the CDR3 is TGTGCCAGCAGTTACCACGGGACTCAGAACACTGAAGCTTTCTTT.